This T cell receptor beta chain stems from a study of follicular helper T cells after annual influenza vaccination. Across the study: After each seasonal flu vaccination, blood came on days 0, 7 and 28.

From germline, CDR1 is LNHDA and CDR2 SQIVND (reference sequence). Trimming removed 5 bases at V and 4 bases at J, with 12 bases between. This CDR3 has 15 residues. As for time point: 2015-2016 season, pre-vaccination. Donors with HIV/AIDS, active malignancy, immunomodulators or active illness were excluded. Repertoires were generated with immunoSEQ multiplex PCR, while TCRdb's copy carries only in-frame clones and drops some. The data hold approximately 14,000 clones, with about 83% observed a single time. The sample in question was CXCR5- memory CD4+ T cells sorted from blood, obtained on the day of influenza vaccination. The sequence came from an adult who received the influenza vaccine. The V call is TRBV19, the J call TRBJ2-6; weak D call: TRBD1 (6 bases). DNA of the CDR3: TGTGCCAGTAGTTCGCAGGGGCAAGGGGCCAACGTCCTGACTTTC. It yields the protein CASSSQGQGANVLTF.